One and the same sample provided the 16 T cell receptor beta chains below, sequenced in a study of identical twins (dated by TCRdb to between 2015 and 2016). Libraries were made using 5' RACE. Instrument on record: Illumina HiSeq 2000. The public sequencing data were trimmed at Q25 with fastp and processed into clonotypes with MiXCR by TCRdb, which kept only in-frame beta chains. Every CDR3 protein is listed once, alongside the most common genes and DNA of its rows. In all, the sample holds 210,000 or so distinct CDR3 sequences, and 7.5% of those were seen once. The ten biggest clones cover about 1.8% of the sample. Separately, the same data were catalogued under a study of yellow fever vaccine responses in identical twins.

The sample was memory (CD45RO+) T cells sorted from blood. Taken with the paper, the label for cell subset or site translates to: CD45RO+ enriched T cells. The receptors were gathered from a woman between 18 and 29 years old in good health.

This chain connects TRBV4-3 to TRBJ2-1, with D tentatively TRBD1 (6 bases). The V end lost 0 bases, the J end lost 8 bases, and 14 bases lay between the germline ends. Germline V gene sequence: CDR1 LGHNA, CDR2 YSLEER. This CDR3 comprises 15 residues. The CDR3 protein is CASSQDWGQGYEQFF. DNA for the CDR3: TGCGCCAGCAGCCAAGATTGGGGGCAGGGCTATGAGCAGTTCTTC.

This chain joins TRBV29-1 and TRBJ1-5, with 8 bases that match TRBD1. With V trimmed by 8 bases and J by 2 bases, 14 bases remained unmatched. Germline CDR1 SQVTM, CDR2 ANQGSEA. The CDR3 covers 16 residues. CDR3 nucleotide sequence: TGCAGCTCATACAGGCAGGGGGCGGGGGGCAATCAGCCCCAGCATTTT. It translates to CSSYRQGAGGNQPQHF.

This chain links TRBV19 with TRBJ1-4; 9 bases map to TRBD1. Losses at the gene ends were 11 bases for V and 7 bases for J; bases not matched to a gene: 11. The germline V gene encodes CDR1 LNHDA and CDR2 SQIVND (reference sequence). The CDR3 consists of 14 residues. The DNA for the CDR3 is TGTGCCGTCACCTCCGGGACAGGGTTTGAAAAACTGTTTTTT. This codes for CAVTSGTGFEKLFF.

V is TRBV27 and J is TRBJ2-2; D remains unclear. This CDR3 comprises 14 residues. The V end was cut by 8 bases, the J end by 1 base, with 11 bases between. In germline, CDR1 is MNHEY, CDR2 SMNVEV (reference sequence). CDR3 protein: CASGWLRNTGELFF. CDR3 DNA sequence: TGTGCCAGCGGATGGTTGAGGAACACCGGGGAGCTGTTTTTT.

The chain is built from TRBV13 and TRBJ2-7; D might be TRBD2 (7 bases). V was shortened by 2 bases and J by 3 bases, with 14 bases between the two germline ends. The CDR3 sequence is 15 residues long. CDR1 and CDR2 from the germline V gene are PRHDT and FYEKMQ (reference sequence). The CDR3 DNA reads as TGTGCCAGCAGCTTATACGGGGGGCCCCACTACGAGCAGTACTTC. Residues: CASSLYGGPHYEQYF.

This clonotype was counted many times. The chain carries TRBV4-1 and TRBJ2-3; D gene unclear. V was trimmed by 2 bases and J by 2 bases, leaving 8 bases between them. Germline V CDR1 and CDR2: MGHRA, YSYEKL. This CDR3 contains 14 residues. Here the CDR3 DNA reads TGCGCCAGCAGCCAATACAGAGACACAGATACGCAGTATTTT. It is translated as CASSQYRDTDTQYF.

This chain links TRBV6-6 with TRBJ1-1; 7 bases fit TRBD1. The trim removed 7 bases at V and 6 bases at J, leaving 8 bases unmatched. CDR3 length: 13 residues. CDR1 is MNHNY and CDR2 is SVGAGI in the germline V gene (reference sequence). The DNA of the CDR3 is TGTGCCAGCAACGCGGACAGGATCGCTGAAGCTTTCTTT. Translated: CASNADRIAEAFF.

This clonotype was counted many times. The chain is built from TRBV5-1 and TRBJ1-3, with 7 bases matching TRBD1. The junction had 7 bases not matched to a gene; V was cut back by 5 bases and J by 2 bases. CDR1 SGHRS and CDR2 YFSETQ come from the germline V gene. CDR3 size: 15 residues. In DNA, the CDR3 is TGCGCCAGCAGATTCCAGGGGGAAACTGGAAACACCATATATTTT. As protein: CASRFQGETGNTIYF.

V is TRBV11-3 and J is TRBJ2-1, with TRBD2 as a possible D gene (5 bases). The V end lost 4 bases, the J end lost 5 bases, and 9 bases lay between the germline ends. Germline CDR1 SGHNT, CDR2 YENEEA. This CDR3 contains 13 residues. CDR3 nucleotide sequence: TGTGCCAGCAGCTCGCGGGTTAACAATGAGCAGTTCTTC. Its translation is CASSSRVNNEQFF. Variable domain in full (rest from reference TRBV11-3 and TRBJ2-1): EAGVVQSPRYKIIEKKQPVAFWCNPISGHNTLYWYLQNLGQGPELLIRYENEEAVDDSQLPKDRFSAERLKGVDSTLKIQPAELGDSAVYLCASSSRVNNEQFFGPGTRLTVL.

This clonotype was detected many times. The chain uses TRBV5-1 and TRBJ2-6; unclear D gene. This CDR3 is 17 amino acids long. Germline CDR1 and CDR2: SGHRS and YFSETQ. The V end was cut by 0 bases, the J end by 0 bases, with 10 bases between. In DNA form, the CDR3 reads TGCGCCAGCAGCTTGGGAAGGCTGAGCTCTGGGGCCAACGTCCTGACTTTC. This gives the protein CASSLGRLSSGANVLTF.

The J gene is TRBJ2-7, the V gene TRBV5-5; D is unclear. CDR1 SGHKS and CDR2 YYEKEE come from the germline V gene (reference sequence). The germline V and J ends were trimmed by 4 bases and 1 base, with 9 bases remaining between them. The CDR3 extends over 13 amino acids. CDR3: CASSIALSYEQYF. CDR3 bases: TGTGCCAGCAGCATAGCACTTTCCTACGAGCAGTACTTC.

This clonotype has more than one count but fewer than ten. This chain links TRBV29-1 with TRBJ2-3, with D perhaps matching TRBD1 or TRBD2 (5 bases each). Germline CDR1 reads SQVTM; CDR2 reads ANQGSEA. The CDR3 has 15 amino acids. Between the trimmed V and J ends, which lost 6 bases and 0 bases, there was a span of 16 bases. Here the CDR3 reads CSVTPGPFSTDTQYF. Written as DNA, the CDR3 is TGCAGCGTGACACCGGGACCCTTTAGCACAGATACGCAGTATTTT.

This clonotype occurred many times. The J gene is TRBJ1-4, the V gene TRBV4-2; D uncertain. The V end lost 8 bases, the J end lost 5 bases, and 15 bases lay between the germline ends. Germline V gene data show CDR1 as LGHNA and CDR2 as YNFKEQ. This CDR3 has 14 amino acids. As DNA, the CDR3 is TGTGCCAGCGGACCGGCGGGAACCAATGAAAAACTGTTTTTT. Translation gives CASGPAGTNEKLFF.

This clonotype has at least ten counts. The chain recombines TRBV27 with TRBJ2-2; D is unresolved. Germline lookup yields CDR1 MNHEY and CDR2 SMNVEV (reference sequence). V lost 4 bases and J lost 2, with 11 bases in between. The CDR3 has 15 amino acids. The CDR3 nucleotides are TGTGCCAGCAGTTCGCCCGGTGACAACACCGGGGAGCTGTTTTTT. This translates into CASSSPGDNTGELFF.

This clonotype was observed many times. The chain employs TRBV7-9 and TRBJ2-5; 10 positions agree with TRBD2. The germline V gene encodes CDR1 SEHNR and CDR2 FQNEAQ (reference sequence). CDR3 length: 16 amino acids. The V and J ends lost 6 bases and 2 bases, in that order; junction bases with no gene match: 9. The CDR3 region is CASRPGDSGRQETQYF. CDR3 nucleotides: TGTGCCAGCAGACCCGGGGATAGCGGGAGGCAAGAGACCCAGTACTTC.

The CDR3 DNA reads TGTGCCAGCAGTTCTATCAAGGGACAGGGGCAAGATACGCAGTATTTT. Protein: CASSSIKGQGQDTQYF. The chain uses TRBV28 and TRBJ2-3; 10 bases fit TRBD1. Germline V CDR1 and CDR2: MDHEN, SYDVKM. Trimming removed 4 bases from V and 5 bases from J; junction bases left unmatched: 9. The CDR3 sequence is 16 residues long. Together with reference TRBV28 and TRBJ2-3, the CDR3 gives the full variable domain: DVKVTQSSRYLVKRTGEKVFLECVQDMDHENMFWYRQDPGLGLRLIYFSYDVKMKEKGDIPEGYSVSREKKERFSLILESASTNQTSMYLCASSSIKGQGQDTQYFGPGTRLTVL.